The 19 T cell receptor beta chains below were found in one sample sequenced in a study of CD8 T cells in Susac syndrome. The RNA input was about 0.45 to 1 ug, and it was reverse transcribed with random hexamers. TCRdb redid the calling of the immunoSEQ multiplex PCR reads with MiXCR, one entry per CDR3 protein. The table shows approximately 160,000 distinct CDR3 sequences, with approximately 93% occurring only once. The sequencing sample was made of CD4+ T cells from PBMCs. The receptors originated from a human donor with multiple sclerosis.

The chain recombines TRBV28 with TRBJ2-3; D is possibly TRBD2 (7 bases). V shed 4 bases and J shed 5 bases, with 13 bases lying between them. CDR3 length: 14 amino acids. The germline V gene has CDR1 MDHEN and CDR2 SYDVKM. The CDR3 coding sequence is TGTGCCAGCAGTTCGGGGGGCCCGGGAGATACGCAGTATTTT. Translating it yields CASSSGGPGDTQYF.

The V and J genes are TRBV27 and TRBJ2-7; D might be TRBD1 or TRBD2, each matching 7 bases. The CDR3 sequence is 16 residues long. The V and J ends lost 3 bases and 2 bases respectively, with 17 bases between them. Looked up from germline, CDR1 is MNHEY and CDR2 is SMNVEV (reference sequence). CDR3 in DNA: TGTGCCAGCAGTTTGATACTAGCGACAGGGCCCTACGAGCAGTACTTC. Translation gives CASSLILATGPYEQYF.

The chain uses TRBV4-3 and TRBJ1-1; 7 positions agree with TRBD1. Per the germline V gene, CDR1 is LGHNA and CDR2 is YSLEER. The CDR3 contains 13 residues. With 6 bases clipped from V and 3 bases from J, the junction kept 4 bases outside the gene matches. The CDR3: CASRIDRDTEAFF. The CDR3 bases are TGCGCCAGCAGAATAGACAGGGACACTGAAGCTTTCTTT.

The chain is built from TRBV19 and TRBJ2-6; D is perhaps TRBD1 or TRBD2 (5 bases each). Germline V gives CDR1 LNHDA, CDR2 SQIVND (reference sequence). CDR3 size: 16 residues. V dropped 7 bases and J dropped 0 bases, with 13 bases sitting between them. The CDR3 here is CASTLDGTSGANVLTF. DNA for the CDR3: TGTGCCAGTACTCTGGATGGGACCTCTGGGGCCAACGTCCTGACTTTC.

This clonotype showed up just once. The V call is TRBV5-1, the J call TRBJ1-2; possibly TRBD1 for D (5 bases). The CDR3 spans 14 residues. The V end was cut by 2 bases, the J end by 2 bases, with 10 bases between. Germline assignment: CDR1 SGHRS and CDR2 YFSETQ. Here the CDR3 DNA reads TGCGCCAGCAGCTTAGGGGAACTGAACTATGGCTACACCTTC. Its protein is CASSLGELNYGYTF.

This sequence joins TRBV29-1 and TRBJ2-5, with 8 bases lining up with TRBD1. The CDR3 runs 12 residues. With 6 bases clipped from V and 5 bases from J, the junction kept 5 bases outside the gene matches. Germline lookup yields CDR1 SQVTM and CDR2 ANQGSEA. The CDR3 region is CSVRQGWETQYF. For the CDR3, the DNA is TGCAGCGTAAGACAGGGGTGGGAGACCCAGTACTTC.

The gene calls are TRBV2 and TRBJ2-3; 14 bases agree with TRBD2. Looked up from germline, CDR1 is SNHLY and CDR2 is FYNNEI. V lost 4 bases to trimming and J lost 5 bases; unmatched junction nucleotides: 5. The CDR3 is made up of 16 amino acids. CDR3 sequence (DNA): TGTGCCAGCAGTGCCGGACTAGCGGGAGGTGTAGATACGCAGTATTTT. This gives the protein CASSAGLAGGVDTQYF.

The CDR3 sequence is CASSLRNRNNEQFF. In nucleotides, the CDR3 is TGTGCCAGCAGTTTACGGAACCGAAACAATGAGCAGTTCTTC. The chain is built from TRBV12-3 or TRBV12-4 and TRBJ2-1; the D is unclear. The CDR3 is made up of 14 amino acids. The V end lost 2 bases, the J end lost 5 bases, and 10 bases lay between the germline ends.

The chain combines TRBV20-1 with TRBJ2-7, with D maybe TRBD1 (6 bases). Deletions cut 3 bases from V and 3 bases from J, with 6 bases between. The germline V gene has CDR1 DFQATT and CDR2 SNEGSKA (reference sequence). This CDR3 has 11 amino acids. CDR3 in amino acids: CSARTGYEQYF. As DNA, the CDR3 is TGCAGTGCTAGGACAGGCTACGAGCAGTACTTC.

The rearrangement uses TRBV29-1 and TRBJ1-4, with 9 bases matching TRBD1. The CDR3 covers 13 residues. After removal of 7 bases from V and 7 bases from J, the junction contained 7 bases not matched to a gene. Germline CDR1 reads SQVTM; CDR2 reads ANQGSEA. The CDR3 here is CSGKQGAGEKLFF. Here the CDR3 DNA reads TGCAGCGGGAAACAGGGGGCGGGTGAAAAACTGTTTTTT.

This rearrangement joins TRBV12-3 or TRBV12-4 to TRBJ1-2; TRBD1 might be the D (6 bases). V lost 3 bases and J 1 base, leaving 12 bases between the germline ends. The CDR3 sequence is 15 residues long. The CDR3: CASSLPGAGNYGYTF. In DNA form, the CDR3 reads TGTGCCAGCAGTTTGCCAGGGGCTGGTAACTATGGCTACACCTTC.

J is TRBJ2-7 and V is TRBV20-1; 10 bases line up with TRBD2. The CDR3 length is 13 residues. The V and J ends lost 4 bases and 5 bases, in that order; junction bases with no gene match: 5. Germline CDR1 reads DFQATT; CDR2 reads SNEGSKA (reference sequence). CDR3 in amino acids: CSATSGRADEQYF. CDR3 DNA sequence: TGCAGTGCTACTAGCGGGAGAGCGGACGAGCAGTACTTC.

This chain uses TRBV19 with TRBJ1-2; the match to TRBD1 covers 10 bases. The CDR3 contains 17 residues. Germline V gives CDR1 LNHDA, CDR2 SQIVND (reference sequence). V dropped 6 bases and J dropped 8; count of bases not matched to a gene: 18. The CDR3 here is CASSNDPGTGAIGGYTF. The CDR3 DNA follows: TGTGCCAGTAGCAACGATCCCGGGACAGGGGCGATTGGCGGCTACACCTTC.

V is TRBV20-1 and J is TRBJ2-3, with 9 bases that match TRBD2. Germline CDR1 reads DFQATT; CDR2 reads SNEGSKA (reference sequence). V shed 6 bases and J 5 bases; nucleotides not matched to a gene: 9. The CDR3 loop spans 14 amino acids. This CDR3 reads CSAPGIAGVDTQYF. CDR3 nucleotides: TGCAGTGCCCCCGGGATAGCGGGAGTAGATACGCAGTATTTT.

DNA of the CDR3: TGTGCCACCCTCCGAAGGGATACGCAGTATTTT. This gives the protein CATLRRDTQYF. The chain couples TRBV10-3 to TRBJ2-3; D call uncertain. The germline gives CDR1 ENHRY, CDR2 SYGVKD. Trimming took off 10 bases at V and 6 bases at J, with 11 bases between the two ends. The CDR3 is 11 amino acids.

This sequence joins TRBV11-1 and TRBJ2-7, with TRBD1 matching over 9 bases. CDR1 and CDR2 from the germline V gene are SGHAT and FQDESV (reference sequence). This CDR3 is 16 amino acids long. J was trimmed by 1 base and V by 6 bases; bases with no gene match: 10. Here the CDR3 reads CASRERGGQGSYEQYF. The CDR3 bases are TGTGCCAGCAGAGAGAGAGGGGGACAGGGTTCCTACGAGCAGTACTTC. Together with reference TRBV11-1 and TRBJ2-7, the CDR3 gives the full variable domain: EAEVAQSPRYKITEKSQAVAFWCDPISGHATLYWYRQILGQGPELLVQFQDESVVDDSQLPKDRFSAERLKGVDSTLKIQPAELGDSAMYLCASRERGGQGSYEQYFGPGTRLTVT.

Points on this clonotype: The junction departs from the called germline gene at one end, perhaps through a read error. CDR3 bases: TGTGCCAGCTTAGAGTGGGGGAACGCTGAAGCTTTCTTT. It encodes CASLEWGNAEAFF. The rearrangement links TRBV7-9 to TRBJ1-1, with D maybe TRBD1 (5 bases). Germline loops: CDR1 SEHNR, CDR2 FQNEAQ (reference sequence). There are 13 residues in the CDR3.

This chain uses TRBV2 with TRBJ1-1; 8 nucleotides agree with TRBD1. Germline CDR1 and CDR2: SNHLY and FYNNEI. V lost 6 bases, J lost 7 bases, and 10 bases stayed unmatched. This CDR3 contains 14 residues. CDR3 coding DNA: TGTGCCAGCAGGGACCAGGGGGCGGAGGATGAAGCTTTCTTT. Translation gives CASRDQGAEDEAFF.

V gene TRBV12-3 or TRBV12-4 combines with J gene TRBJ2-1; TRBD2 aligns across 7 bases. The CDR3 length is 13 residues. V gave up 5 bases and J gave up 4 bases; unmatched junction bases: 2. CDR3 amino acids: CASSRSGYNEQFF. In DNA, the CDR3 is TGTGCCAGCAGTCGTAGCGGGTACAATGAGCAGTTCTTC.